There are many counts of the clone carrying this T cell receptor (beta chain). This specimen comes from a study of preoperative IRX-2 immunotherapy in early breast cancer. This CDR3 has 15 residues. Trimming cost V 4 bases and J 6 bases, with 13 bases left between them. Germline assignment: CDR1 MNHGY and CDR2 SAAAGT. Here immunoSEQ multiplex PCR was the method, and the copy in TCRdb shows in-frame clones only, minus some. The table lists about 98,000 clones, more than 80% of them singletons. Treatment indicated: preoperative locoregional IRX-2 cytokine immunotherapy. Samples came from a phase Ib trial of preoperative locoregional IRX-2 cytokine immunotherapy.

The source is a human donor with breast cancer. Here the sequenced sample was tumor tissue, taken after IRX-2 immunotherapy. This rearrangement joins TRBV6-8 to TRBJ1-6; no firm D call. The CDR3 DNA reads TGTGCCAGCAGTTCTCCGGGCCCCCGTAATTCACCCCTCCACTTT. Translating gives CASSSPGPRNSPLHF.